The rows below give T cell receptor beta chains drawn from one sample of a study of T-cell reconstitution after alpha-beta-depleted transplantation in children. From the PCR reads, TCRdb called clonotypes with MiXCR, one entry per CDR3 protein. The table records about 610,000 distinct CDR3 sequences, 8% to 11% of them present only once. The sample consisted of PBMCs from the stem cell graft donor, taken from the stem cell graft. All receptors come from a human donor who donated a stem cell graft to a child with acute myeloid leukemia. Each CDR3 is given without its conserved first and last residue. The order of the fields is V gene, J gene, CDR3 protein.

TRBV5-1,TRBJ2-1,ASSLVSDSYNEQF
TRBV6-5,TRBJ1-2,ASSYLAGSYT
TRBV29-1,TRBJ2-1,SVLVRRRF
TRBV6-1,TRBJ2-7,ASSRNRQYEQY
TRBV4-2,TRBJ2-3,ASSQGLAGVSTDTQY
TRBV28,TRBJ2-7,ATDSLSGHEQY
TRBV20-1,TRBJ2-3,SASRLAGLDTQY
TRBV6-2/TRBV6-3,TRBJ2-1,ASSEGTKYNEQF
TRBV7-8,TRBJ2-1,ASSLTSQHNEQF
TRBV7-6,TRBJ1-4,ASSLEGADFEKLF
TRBV5-1,TRBJ2-7,ASSLTGGDHNEQY
TRBV29-1,TRBJ1-1,SVAPQGETEAF
TRBV7-2,TRBJ2-7,ASSPLAGDWYEQY
TRBV7-2,TRBJ1-1,ASSLMTAPHTEAF
TRBV7-9,TRBJ2-5,ASSSPGPSQETQY
TRBV6-1,TRBJ2-3,ASRAAGGADTQY